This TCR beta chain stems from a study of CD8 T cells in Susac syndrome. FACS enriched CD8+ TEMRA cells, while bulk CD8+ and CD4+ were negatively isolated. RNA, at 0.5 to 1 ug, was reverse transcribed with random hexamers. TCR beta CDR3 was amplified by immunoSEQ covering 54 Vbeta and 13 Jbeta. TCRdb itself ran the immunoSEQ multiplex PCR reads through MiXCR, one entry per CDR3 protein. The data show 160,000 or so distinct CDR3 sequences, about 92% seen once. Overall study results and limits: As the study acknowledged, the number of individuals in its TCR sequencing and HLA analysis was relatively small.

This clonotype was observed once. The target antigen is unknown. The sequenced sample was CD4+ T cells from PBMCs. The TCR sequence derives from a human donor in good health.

Here the CDR3 DNA reads TGTGCCAGCAGCTGGAAGCGGGAGAGCTTCTACAATGAGCAGTTCTTC. The encoded protein is CASSWKRESFYNEQFF. The chain carries TRBV5-6 and TRBJ2-1; TRBD2 matches at 8 bases. The length of the CDR3 is 16 residues. The V and J ends lost 3 bases and 3 bases, in that order; junction bases with no gene match: 8. CDR1 and CDR2 from the germline V gene are SGHDT and YYEEEE.